These 29 T cell receptor beta chains were all obtained from the same sample, sequenced in a study of neurological immune-mediated disorders (dated 2019 in TCRdb). Library preparation used 5' RACE. Reads for this sample came from an Illumina HiSeq 2500. Using fastp trimming at Q25 and MiXCR clonotype assembly, TCRdb reanalyzed the public sequencing data and kept in-frame beta chains. Identical CDR3 proteins give one entry, which carries the most common genes and DNA. The sample table contains fewer than 85,000 distinct CDR3 sequences; only one count was recorded for approximately 4.3% of them. The ten largest clones take up 4.5% to 6% of the sample. The intended sense of this specimen's time point label: longitudinal time-point 3. Sequenced input: PBMCs. Receptors were obtained from a woman aged 55-75 years with multiple sclerosis.

The table lists this clonotype with many counts. CDR3 sequence: CASLQGGNTGELFF. Written as DNA, the CDR3 is TGCGCCAGCCTCCAGGGGGGAAACACCGGGGAGCTGTTTTTT. This rearrangement joins TRBV5-1 to TRBJ2-2; D is perhaps TRBD1 (7 bases). This CDR3 is 14 amino acids long. The germline V gene encodes CDR1 SGHRS and CDR2 YFSETQ. The V and J ends lost 7 bases and 2 bases respectively, with 12 bases between them.

At least ten counts were recorded for this clonotype. V and J are TRBV5-1 and TRBJ1-1, with TRBD1 as a possible D gene (5 bases). Trimming pared 4 bases from V and 0 bases from J, leaving 13 bases between. The CDR3 is 15 amino acids. Germline-derived CDR1 and CDR2 are SGHRS and YFSETQ. The CDR3 reads CASSLGVDMNTEAFF. DNA of the CDR3: TGCGCCAGCAGCCTGGGGGTGGACATGAACACTGAAGCTTTCTTT.

This clonotype was counted at least ten times. J is TRBJ2-5 and V is TRBV27; D perhaps matches TRBD1 (5 bases). Germline loops: CDR1 MNHEY, CDR2 SMNVEV (reference sequence). CDR3 length: 14 residues. The germline V and J ends were trimmed by 5 bases and 2 bases, with 12 bases remaining between them. The CDR3 here is CASSPHRIQETQYF. CDR3 nucleotide sequence: TGTGCCAGCAGTCCACACAGGATACAAGAGACCCAGTACTTC.

In its sample, this clonotype was seen many times. The chain carries TRBV20-1 and TRBJ2-5, with 7 nucleotides matching TRBD2. Germline assignment: CDR1 DFQATT and CDR2 SNEGSKA (reference sequence). This CDR3 comprises 14 residues. The ends lost 7 bases at V and 3 bases at J; junction bases unmatched: 11. CDR3 DNA: TGCAGTGTCCGTCCGGGGACTACGAAAGAGACCCAGTACTTC. This sequence encodes CSVRPGTTKETQYF.

This clonotype was recorded many times. This chain connects TRBV5-1 to TRBJ1-2; 12 bases align to TRBD1. The germline V gene encodes CDR1 SGHRS and CDR2 YFSETQ. The CDR3 runs 15 residues. V dropped 3 bases and J dropped 5; count of bases not matched to a gene: 5. The CDR3 DNA is TGCGCCAGCAGCTCCGGGGACAGGGGGCCATATGGCTACACCTTC. Translated, it gives CASSSGDRGPYGYTF.

This clonotype appeared many times. CDR3 bases: TGTGCCAGCAGCTCGAGCGGGGTAACAGGCAATGAGCAGTTCTTC. Its translation is CASSSSGVTGNEQFF. The V and J genes are TRBV7-2 and TRBJ2-1, with 7 bases fitting TRBD2. Germline-derived CDR1 and CDR2 are SGHTA and FQGNSA. Trimming at V came to 4 bases and at J to 6 bases, leaving 9 bases not matched to a gene. This CDR3 region has 15 residues.

This clonotype has a count of ten or more. The chain combines TRBV5-6 with TRBJ1-1, with no clear D. V was trimmed by 4 bases and J by 4 bases, leaving 17 bases between them. The germline gives CDR1 SGHDT, CDR2 YYEEEE. This CDR3 is 15 amino acids long. This CDR3 is CASSGKLGLITEAFF. As DNA, the CDR3 is TGTGCCAGCAGCGGGAAGCTCGGCTTGATCACTGAAGCTTTCTTT.

This clonotype has ten or more counts. The chain recombines TRBV12-3 or TRBV12-4 with TRBJ2-4, with a weak D call TRBD1 (6 bases). CDR3 length equals 14 residues. The germline V and J ends were trimmed by 1 base and 8 bases, with 12 bases remaining between them. CDR3 bases: TGTGCCAGCAGTTTAGGCAGGGGTTTCGACATTCAGTACTTC. Its protein is CASSLGRGFDIQYF.

At least ten counts were recorded for this clonotype. This chain links TRBV5-1 with TRBJ1-5; no reliable D call. V dropped 0 bases and J dropped 4 bases, with 8 bases sitting between them. Germline lookup yields CDR1 SGHRS and CDR2 YFSETQ. This CDR3 is 14 amino acids long. The CDR3 bases are TGCGCCAGCAGCTTGGGCAATCAAAATCAGCCCCAGCATTTT. Translating gives CASSLGNQNQPQHF.

This clonotype was recorded at least ten times. The chain carries TRBV12-3 or TRBV12-4 and TRBJ1-2; D gene unclear. The CDR3 covers 11 residues. V was trimmed by 5 bases and J by 3 bases, leaving 4 bases between them. CDR3 residues: CASSPDYGYTF. The CDR3 coding sequence is TGTGCCAGCAGTCCAGACTATGGCTACACCTTC.

The table lists this clonotype with many counts. The chain uses TRBV3-1 and TRBJ1-1, with D unclear. V lost 1 base, J lost 3 bases, and 12 bases lay in between. The CDR3 extends over 15 amino acids. Germline CDR1 LGHDT, CDR2 YNNKEL (reference sequence). CDR3 DNA: TGTGCCAGCAGCCAAGGGATCATGGGCCACACTGAAGCTTTCTTT. Its protein is CASSQGIMGHTEAFF. Full variable domain (outside the CDR3, taken from reference TRBV3-1 and TRBJ1-1): DTAVSQTPKYLVTQMGNDKSIKCEQNLGHDTMYWYKQDSKKFLKIMFSYNNKELIINETVPNRFSPKSPDKAHLNLHINSLELGDSAVYFCASSQGIMGHTEAFFGQGTRLTVV.

This clonotype was observed many times. This CDR3 is CAMQRAQGDGYTF. The CDR3 coding sequence is TGTGCCATGCAGCGGGCCCAGGGAGATGGCTACACCTTC. V is TRBV7-9 and J is TRBJ1-2, with a possible D match to TRBD1 (5 bases). Per the germline V gene, CDR1 is SEHNR and CDR2 is FQNEAQ (reference sequence). The CDR3 loop spans 13 amino acids. Trimming removed 10 bases from V and 6 bases from J, with 18 bases in between. Complete variable domain (other parts from reference TRBV7-9 and TRBJ1-2): DTGVSQNPRHKITKRGQNVTFRCDPISEHNRLYWYRQTLGQGPEFLTYFQNEAQLEKSRLLSDRFSAERPKGSFSTLEIQRTEQGDSAMYLCAMQRAQGDGYTFGSGTRLTVV.

This clonotype was seen at least ten times. The chain joins TRBV10-3 to TRBJ2-7, with 11 bases fitting TRBD1. The CDR3 spans 16 residues. Germline V CDR1 and CDR2: ENHRY, SYGVKD. Trimming took 10 bases from V and 4 from J; bases not matched to a gene: 15. The CDR3 loop is CATSGQGALSLYEQYF. DNA for the CDR3: TGTGCCACCTCAGGACAGGGGGCCCTTTCCTTGTACGAGCAGTACTTC.

In its sample, this clonotype was seen many times. The V call is TRBV29-1, the J call TRBJ2-7, with 9 bases that match TRBD1. V lost 6 bases to trimming and J lost 3 bases; unmatched junction nucleotides: 6. The CDR3 runs to 13 residues. CDR1 is SQVTM, CDR2 ANQGSEA, per germline. CDR3 nucleotides: TGCAGCGTGGGGGGACAGGGCCACTACGAGCAGTACTTC. Its translation: CSVGGQGHYEQYF.

This clonotype occurred many times. The chain carries TRBV5-1 and TRBJ2-3, with a tentative D call TRBD2 (6 bases). V was trimmed by 0 bases and J by 5 bases, leaving 10 bases between them. The CDR3 sequence is 14 residues long. The germline CDR1 and CDR2 sequences are SGHRS and YFSETQ. The CDR3: CASSLEREEDTQYF. CDR3 nucleotide sequence: TGCGCCAGCAGCTTGGAGAGGGAGGAAGATACGCAGTATTTT. Full variable domain (remainder filled in from reference TRBV5-1 and TRBJ2-3): KAGVTQTPRYLIKTRGQQVTLSCSPISGHRSVSWYQQTPGQGLQFLFEYFSETQRNKGNFPGRFSGRQFSNSRSEMNVSTLELGDSALYLCASSLEREEDTQYFGPGTRLTVL.

This clonotype was counted many times. The chain carries TRBV6-5 and TRBJ2-7; TRBD2 is a possible D gene (5 bases). CDR1 MNHEY and CDR2 SVGAGI come from the germline V gene. Between the trimmed V and J ends, which lost 5 bases and 7 bases, there was a span of 9 bases. The CDR3 consists of 11 residues. The CDR3 is CASSTPGEQYF. In DNA, the CDR3 is TGTGCCAGCAGTACCCCGGGAGAGCAGTACTTC.

With respect to this clonotype: A much larger clone differs from this one at a single base, so this may be a read error. This CDR3 is missing its conserved last phenylalanine or tryptophan, likely due to a read error. The chain uses TRBV12-3 or TRBV12-4 and TRBJ1-2; no clear D gene. This CDR3 is built from 14 residues. V was shortened by 5 bases and J by 8 bases, with 18 bases between the two germline ends. CDR3 nucleotides: TGTGCCAGCAGTCGAAAAACGGGAGCGGGAGGCTACACCTTA. Residues: CASSRKTGAGGYTL.

This clonotype was detected many times. The chain employs TRBV3-1 and TRBJ1-6; possible D gene TRBD1, 5 bases. Per germline, CDR1 LGHDT and CDR2 YNNKEL (reference sequence). This CDR3 contains 15 residues. Trimming pared 2 bases from V and 7 bases from J, leaving 12 bases between. Here the CDR3 reads CASSQFSGDNSPLHF. The CDR3 DNA is TGTGCCAGCAGCCAATTTTCCGGGGACAATTCACCCCTCCACTTT.

By frequency in the sample, this clonotype is medium-sized. The J gene is TRBJ2-2, the V gene TRBV12-3 or TRBV12-4; no clear D gene. This CDR3 is 14 amino acids long. The V and J ends lost 6 bases and 3 bases respectively, with 11 bases between them. The CDR3: CASSHTTDTGELFF. CDR3 DNA sequence: TGTGCCAGCAGCCATACCACGGACACCGGGGAGCTGTTTTTT.

There are many counts of this clonotype. This rearrangement joins TRBV13 to TRBJ1-3, with no clear D. Trimming took off 5 bases at V and 4 bases at J, with 9 bases between the two ends. The V gene's germline CDR1 is PRHDT and CDR2 FYEKMQ (reference sequence). The CDR3 is 13 residues long. The CDR3 protein is CASSPSAGNTIYF. The CDR3 bases are TGTGCCAGCAGCCCTTCGGCCGGAAACACCATATATTTT.

This clonotype has a count of ten or more. The rearrangement uses TRBV5-1 and TRBJ2-7; 7 bases agree with TRBD1. Germline assignment: CDR1 SGHRS and CDR2 YFSETQ. The CDR3 is made up of 12 amino acids. V was pared by 4 bases and J by 9 bases, with 7 bases of the junction left unmatched. CDR3 coding DNA: TGCGCCAGCAGCAGACAGGGATCTGGGCAGTACTTC. It codes for CASSRQGSGQYF. Full variable domain (rest looked up from reference TRBV5-1 and TRBJ2-7): KAGVTQTPRYLIKTRGQQVTLSCSPISGHRSVSWYQQTPGQGLQFLFEYFSETQRNKGNFPGRFSGRQFSNSRSEMNVSTLELGDSALYLCASSRQGSGQYFGPGTRLTVT.

This clonotype was found many times. This chain joins TRBV29-1 and TRBJ2-5; possibly TRBD2 for D (5 bases). The CDR3 consists of 12 residues. The germline gives CDR1 SQVTM, CDR2 ANQGSEA. V lost 3 bases and J lost 5, with 10 bases in between. CDR3: CSVDGGRETQYF. CDR3 nucleotides: TGCAGCGTTGACGGCGGGCGGGAGACCCAGTACTTC.

This clonotype was counted many times. The rearrangement uses TRBV5-1 and TRBJ2-1; 10 bases fit TRBD2. CDR3 length: 16 amino acids. Trimming at V came to 4 bases and at J to 11 bases, leaving 15 bases not matched to a gene. Germline CDR1 reads SGHRS; CDR2 reads YFSETQ. CDR3 bases: TGCGCCAGCAGCGGACAGGGCGTGGGACTAGCGCAGAAGCAGTTCTTC. As protein: CASSGQGVGLAQKQFF.

This clonotype was seen repeatedly, ten times or more. CDR3 bases: TGTGCCAGCAGTCGGGGACTAGCGGGGCGAGCCTACGAGCAGTACTTC. As protein: CASSRGLAGRAYEQYF. The chain is built from TRBV9 and TRBJ2-7, with 13 bases that match TRBD2. Looked up from germline, CDR1 is SGDLS and CDR2 is YYNGEE. The trim removed 5 bases at V and 2 bases at J, leaving 7 bases unmatched. There are 16 residues in the CDR3. The full variable domain, with the rest looked up from reference TRBV9 and TRBJ2-7, is DSGVTQTPKHLITATGQRVTLRCSPRSGDLSVYWYQQSLDQGLQFLIQYYNGEERAKGNILERFSAQQFPDLHSELNLSSLELGDSALYFCASSRGLAGRAYEQYFGPGTRLTVT.

This clonotype was counted ten times or more. The rearrangement joins TRBV20-1 to TRBJ1-2; D gene ambiguous. V gave up 0 bases and J gave up 4 bases, with 9 bases separating them. Germline V gene lookup returns CDR1 DFQATT and CDR2 SNEGSKA (reference sequence). The CDR3 runs 13 residues. The CDR3 coding sequence is TGCAGTGCTAGAGATCCGGGCCTCTATGGCTACACCTTC. It encodes CSARDPGLYGYTF.

This clonotype was detected ten times or more. The rearrangement links TRBV5-1 to TRBJ1-2; a possible D gene is TRBD1 (5 bases). This CDR3 has 12 amino acids. V lost 0 bases to trimming and J lost 7 bases, with 7 bases between them. Germline V CDR1 and CDR2: SGHRS, YFSETQ. As DNA, the CDR3 is TGCGCCAGCAGCTTGGGGGGCTCTGGCTACACCTTC. Translated: CASSLGGSGYTF.

The chain couples TRBV18 to TRBJ2-5; either TRBD1 or TRBD2 may supply D (6 bases each). Germline V gene data show CDR1 as KGHSH and CDR2 as LQKENI. Deletions cut 5 bases from V and 4 bases from J, with 14 bases between. This CDR3 contains 14 residues. The CDR3 here is CASSNGGGRETQYF. CDR3 coding DNA: TGTGCCAGCTCAAATGGAGGGGGGAGAGAGACCCAGTACTTC.

This clonotype was seen ten or more times. This rearrangement joins TRBV2 to TRBJ2-1; TRBD2 is a possible D gene (5 bases). Germline lookup yields CDR1 SNHLY and CDR2 FYNNEI. CDR3 length equals 19 residues. Trimming shortened V by 3 bases and J by 1 base, and 22 bases separated the two germline ends. The CDR3 coding sequence is TGTGCCAGCAGTGACCCGGCAGCGGTTACCCTCCGTTCCTACAATGAGCAGTTCTTC. This gives the protein CASSDPAAVTLRSYNEQFF.

The table lists this clonotype with many counts. The J gene is TRBJ1-1, the V gene TRBV15; tentative D call: TRBD1 (5 bases). Germline V gene sequence: CDR1 LNHNV, CDR2 YYDKDF (reference sequence). Trimming stripped 4 bases from V and 0 bases from J, with 9 bases between. The CDR3 totals 14 residues. DNA for the CDR3: TGTGCCACCAGCAAACAGGAAATGAACACTGAAGCTTTCTTT. Translated: CATSKQEMNTEAFF.